This T cell receptor beta chain comes out of a study of blood T cell repertoires in COVID-19. In the study overall: Some COVID-19 samples were acute and others convalescent; all came from the United States, Italy and Spain. PBMCs, B-cell-depleted T cells, or T cells provided the cDNA or gDNA that made up the material.

Seattle cases were enrolled at active infection and followed longitudinally. The CDR3 is 16 amino acids. CDR1 is KGHDR, CDR2 SFDVKD, per germline. Trimming stripped 5 bases from V and 0 bases from J, with 13 bases between. Original data processing: Amplified reference gene primers provided the basis for estimating nucleated cell counts. Libraries were prepared by immunoSEQ multiplex PCR; TCRdb keeps only in-frame clonotypes and omits some of them. V, J and clone size derive from that table, while D and trimming were established from the DNA sequence. Among 120,000 or so clones listed, 81% were seen once.

This chain connects TRBV24-1 to TRBJ1-5; D remains ambiguous. This receptor was obtained from a man younger than 40 with COVID-19, enrolled during active disease. Material for sequencing was peripheral blood. The CDR3 is CATSGSDNYSNQPQHF. CDR3 nucleotides: TGTGCCACCAGTGGTAGCGACAACTATAGCAATCAGCCCCAGCATTTT.